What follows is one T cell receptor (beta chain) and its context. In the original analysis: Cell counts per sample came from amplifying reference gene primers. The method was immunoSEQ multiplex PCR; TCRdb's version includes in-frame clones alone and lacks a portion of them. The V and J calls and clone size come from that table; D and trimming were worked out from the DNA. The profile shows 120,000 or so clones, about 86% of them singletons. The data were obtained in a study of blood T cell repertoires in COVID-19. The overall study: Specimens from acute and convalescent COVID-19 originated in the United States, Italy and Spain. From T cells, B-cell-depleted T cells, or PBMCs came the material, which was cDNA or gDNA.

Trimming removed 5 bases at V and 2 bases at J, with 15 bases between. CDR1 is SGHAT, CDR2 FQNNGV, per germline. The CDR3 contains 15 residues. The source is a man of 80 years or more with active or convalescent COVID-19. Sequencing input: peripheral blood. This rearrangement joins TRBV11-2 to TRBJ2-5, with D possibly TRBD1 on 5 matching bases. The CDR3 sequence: CASSVMSGKQETQYF. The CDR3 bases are TGTGCCAGCAGCGTTATGTCAGGGAAGCAAGAGACCCAGTACTTC.